This entry features one T cell receptor beta chain sequence. This sample was taken from a study of blood T cell repertoires in COVID-19. Those who participated ranged in age from about 18 to 89 years and resided in some 24 US areas. It was within 2 weeks before study entry that exposed participants met a COVID-19 case. The authors' processing: Estimation of nucleated cell counts was performed using reference gene primer amplification. Only in-frame clones appear in the TCRdb table, and some are missing; sequencing was by immunoSEQ multiplex PCR. That table is the source of V, J and clone size, and D and trimming were worked out from the DNA. The sample has approximately 70,000 clones, roughly 70% seen once. The CDR3 sequence is 16 residues long. V lost 9 bases and J lost 8; bases outside the gene matches: 18. The germline V gene has CDR1 SNHLY and CDR2 FYNNEI.

The TCR originated in a woman in her sixties or seventies who had been exposed to COVID-19. Sequenced: PBMCs or T cells enriched from blood (not recorded which). The chain joins TRBV2 to TRBJ2-3; 9 nucleotides match TRBD2. CDR3 protein: CARREGGGARVVTQYF. CDR3 coding DNA: TGTGCCAGGAGGGAAGGCGGGGGGGCCCGAGTTGTTACGCAGTATTTT.